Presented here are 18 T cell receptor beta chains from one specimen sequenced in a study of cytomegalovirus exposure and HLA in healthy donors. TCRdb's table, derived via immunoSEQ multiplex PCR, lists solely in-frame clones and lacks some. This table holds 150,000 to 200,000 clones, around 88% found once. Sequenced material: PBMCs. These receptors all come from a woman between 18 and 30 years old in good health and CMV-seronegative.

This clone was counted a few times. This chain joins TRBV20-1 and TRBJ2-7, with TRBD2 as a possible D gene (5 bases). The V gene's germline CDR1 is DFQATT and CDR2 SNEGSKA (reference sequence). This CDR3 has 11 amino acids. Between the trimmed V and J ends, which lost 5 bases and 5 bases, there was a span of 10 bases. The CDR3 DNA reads TGCAGTGCTTCAGCGGATCACGAGCAGTACTTC. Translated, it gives CSASADHEQYF.

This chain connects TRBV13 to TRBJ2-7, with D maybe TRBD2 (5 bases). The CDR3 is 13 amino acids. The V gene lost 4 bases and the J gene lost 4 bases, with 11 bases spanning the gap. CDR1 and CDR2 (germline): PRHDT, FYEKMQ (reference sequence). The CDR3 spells CASSSGIPYEQYF. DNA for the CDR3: TGTGCCAGCAGCTCCGGGATCCCGTACGAGCAGTACTTC.

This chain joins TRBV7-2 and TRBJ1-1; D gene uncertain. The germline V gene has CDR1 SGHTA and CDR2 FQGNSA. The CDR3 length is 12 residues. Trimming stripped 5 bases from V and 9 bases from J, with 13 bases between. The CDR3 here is CASSRTWEKAFF. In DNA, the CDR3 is TGTGCCAGCAGCCGCACCTGGGAGAAAGCTTTCTTT.

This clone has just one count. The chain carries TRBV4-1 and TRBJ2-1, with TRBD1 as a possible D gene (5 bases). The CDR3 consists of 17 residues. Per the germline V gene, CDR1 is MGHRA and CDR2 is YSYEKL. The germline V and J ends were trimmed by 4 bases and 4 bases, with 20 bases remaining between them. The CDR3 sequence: CASSPSQTGSTYNEQFF. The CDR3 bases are TGCGCCAGCAGCCCATCCCAAACAGGTTCTACTTACAATGAGCAGTTCTTC.

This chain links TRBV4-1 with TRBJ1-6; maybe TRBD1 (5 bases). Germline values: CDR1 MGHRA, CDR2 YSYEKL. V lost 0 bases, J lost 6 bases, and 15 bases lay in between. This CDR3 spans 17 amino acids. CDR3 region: CASSQDLGQGLNSPLHF. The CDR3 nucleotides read TGCGCCAGCAGCCAAGATCTCGGCCAGGGCCTTAATTCACCCCTCCACTTT.

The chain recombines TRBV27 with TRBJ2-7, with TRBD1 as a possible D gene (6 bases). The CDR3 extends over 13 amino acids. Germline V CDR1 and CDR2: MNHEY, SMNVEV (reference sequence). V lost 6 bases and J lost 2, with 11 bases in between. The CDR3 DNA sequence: TGTGCCAGCAGCCCTACAGGGACCTACGAGCAGTACTTC. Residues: CASSPTGTYEQYF.

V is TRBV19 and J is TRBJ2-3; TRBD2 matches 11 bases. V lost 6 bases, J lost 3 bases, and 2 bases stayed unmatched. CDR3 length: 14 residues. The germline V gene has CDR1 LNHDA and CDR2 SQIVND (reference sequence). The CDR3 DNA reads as TGTGCCAGTAGGACTAGCGGGAAAACAGATACGCAGTATTTT. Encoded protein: CASRTSGKTDTQYF.

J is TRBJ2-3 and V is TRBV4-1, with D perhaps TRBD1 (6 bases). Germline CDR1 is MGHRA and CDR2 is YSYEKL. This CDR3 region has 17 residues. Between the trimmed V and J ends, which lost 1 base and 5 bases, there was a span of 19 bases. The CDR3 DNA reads TGCGCCAGCAGCCAAGGCCGCTTGGCAGGGGATGGAGATACGCAGTATTTT. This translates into CASSQGRLAGDGDTQYF.

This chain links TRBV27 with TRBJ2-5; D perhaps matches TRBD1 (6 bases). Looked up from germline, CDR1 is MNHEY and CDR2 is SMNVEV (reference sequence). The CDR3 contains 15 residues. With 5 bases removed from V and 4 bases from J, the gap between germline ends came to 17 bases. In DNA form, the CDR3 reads TGTGCCAGCAGTAGCTCCGGGACACGAGGAGAGACCCAGTACTTC. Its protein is CASSSSGTRGETQYF.

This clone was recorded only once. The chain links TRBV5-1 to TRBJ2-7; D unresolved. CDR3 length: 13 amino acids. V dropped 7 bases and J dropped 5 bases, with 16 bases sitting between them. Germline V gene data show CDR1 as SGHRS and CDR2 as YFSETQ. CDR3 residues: CASRNPVSDEQYF. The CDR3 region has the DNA TGCGCCAGCCGTAACCCGGTTTCGGACGAGCAGTACTTC. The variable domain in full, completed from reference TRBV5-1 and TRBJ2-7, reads KAGVTQTPRYLIKTRGQQVTLSCSPISGHRSVSWYQQTPGQGLQFLFEYFSETQRNKGNFPGRFSGRQFSNSRSEMNVSTLELGDSALYLCASRNPVSDEQYFGPGTRLTVT.

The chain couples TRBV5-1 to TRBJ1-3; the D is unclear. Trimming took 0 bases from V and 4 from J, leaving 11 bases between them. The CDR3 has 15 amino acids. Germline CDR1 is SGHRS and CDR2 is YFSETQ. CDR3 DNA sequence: TGCGCCAGCAGCTTGGGGTTGGCTGTGGGAAACACCATATATTTT. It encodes CASSLGLAVGNTIYF.

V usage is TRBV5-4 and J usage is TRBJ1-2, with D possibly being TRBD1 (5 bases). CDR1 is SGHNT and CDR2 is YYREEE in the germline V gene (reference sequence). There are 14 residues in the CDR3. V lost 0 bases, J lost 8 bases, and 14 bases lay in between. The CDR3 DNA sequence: TGTGCCAGCAGCTTGGAGGGGCAGGGAAGGGGCTACACCTTC. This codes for CASSLEGQGRGYTF.

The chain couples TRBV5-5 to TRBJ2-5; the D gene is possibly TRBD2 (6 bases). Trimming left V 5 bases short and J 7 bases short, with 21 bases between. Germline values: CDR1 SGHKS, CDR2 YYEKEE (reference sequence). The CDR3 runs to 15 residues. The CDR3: CASSRYGSEDGTQYF. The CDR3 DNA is TGTGCCAGCAGTAGATACGGGAGTGAGGATGGGACCCAGTACTTC.

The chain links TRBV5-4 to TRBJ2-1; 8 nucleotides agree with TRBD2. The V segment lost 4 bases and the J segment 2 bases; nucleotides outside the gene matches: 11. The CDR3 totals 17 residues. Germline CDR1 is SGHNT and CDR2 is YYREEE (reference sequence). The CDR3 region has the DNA TGTGCCAGCAGCACTGGTGGGATCGGGGGGGCCTACAATGAGCAGTTCTTC. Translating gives CASSTGGIGGAYNEQFF.

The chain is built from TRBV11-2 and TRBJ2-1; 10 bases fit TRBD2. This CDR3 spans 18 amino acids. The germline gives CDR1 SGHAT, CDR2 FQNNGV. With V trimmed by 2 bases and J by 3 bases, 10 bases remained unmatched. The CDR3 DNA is TGTGCCAGCAGCTTAACGCCCCCTAGCGGGGGCCACTACAATGAGCAGTTCTTC. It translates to CASSLTPPSGGHYNEQFF. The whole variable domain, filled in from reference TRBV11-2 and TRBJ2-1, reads EAGVAQSPRYKIIEKRQSVAFWCNPISGHATLYWYQQILGQGPKLLIQFQNNGVVDDSQLPKDRFSAERLKGVDSTLKIQPAKLEDSAVYLCASSLTPPSGGHYNEQFFGPGTRLTVL.

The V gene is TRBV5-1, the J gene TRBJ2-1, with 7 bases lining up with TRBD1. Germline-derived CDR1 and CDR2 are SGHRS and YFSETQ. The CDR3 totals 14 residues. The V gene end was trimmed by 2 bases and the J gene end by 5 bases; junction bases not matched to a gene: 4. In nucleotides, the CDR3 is TGCGCCAGCAGCTTCGAGGGGGCTAACAATGAGCAGTTCTTC. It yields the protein CASSFEGANNEQFF.

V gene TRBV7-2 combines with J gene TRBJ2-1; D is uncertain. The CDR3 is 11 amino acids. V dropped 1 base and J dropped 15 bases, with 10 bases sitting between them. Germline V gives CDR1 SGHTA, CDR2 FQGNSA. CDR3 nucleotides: TGTGCCAGCAGCTTAGATTACGGGTGGTTCTTC. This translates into CASSLDYGWFF.

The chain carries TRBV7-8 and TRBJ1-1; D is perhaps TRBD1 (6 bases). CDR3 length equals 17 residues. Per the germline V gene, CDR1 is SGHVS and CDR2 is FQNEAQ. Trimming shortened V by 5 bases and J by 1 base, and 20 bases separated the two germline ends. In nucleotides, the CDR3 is TGTGCCAGCAGCCCCCCCCTTGGTAGGGGGACGAACACTGAAGCTTTCTTT. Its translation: CASSPPLGRGTNTEAFF.